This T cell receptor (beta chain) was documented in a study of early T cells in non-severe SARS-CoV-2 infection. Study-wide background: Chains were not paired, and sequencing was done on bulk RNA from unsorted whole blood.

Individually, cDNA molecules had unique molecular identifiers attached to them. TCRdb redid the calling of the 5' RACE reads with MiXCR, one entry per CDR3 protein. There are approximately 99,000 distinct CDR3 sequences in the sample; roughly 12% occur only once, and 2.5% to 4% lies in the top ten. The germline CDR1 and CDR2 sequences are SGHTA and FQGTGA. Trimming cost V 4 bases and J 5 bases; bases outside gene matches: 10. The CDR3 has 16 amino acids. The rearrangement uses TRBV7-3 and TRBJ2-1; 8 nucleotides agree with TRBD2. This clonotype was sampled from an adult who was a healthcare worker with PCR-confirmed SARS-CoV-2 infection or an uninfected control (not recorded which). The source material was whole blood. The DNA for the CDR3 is TGTGCCAGCAGCTCGGGACTAGTCCATGGGCACAATGAGCAGTTCTTC. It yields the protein CASSSGLVHGHNEQFF. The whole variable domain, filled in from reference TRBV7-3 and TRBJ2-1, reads GAGVSQTPSNKVTEKGKYVELRCDPISGHTALYWYRQSLGQGPEFLIYFQGTGAADDSGLPNDRFFAVRPEGSVSTLKIQRTERGDSAVYLCASSSGLVHGHNEQFFGPGTRLTVL.